Presented here are 30 T cell receptor beta chains from one specimen sequenced in a study of beta chain features in type 1 diabetes (dated by TCRdb to 2016 to 2019). The library was obtained by the immunoSEQ multiplex PCR assay. The entire isolated RNA was reverse transcribed using the High Capacity cDNA Reverse Transcription Kit, and thus expressed TCRB transcripts were sequenced. TCRdb holds this immuneACCESS table with in-frame rearrangements only. Some clones are missing; in checked studies, unresolved V genes explain under half, and the rest has no known cause. Counted in this sample were hundreds of thousands of clones; roughly 12% of them appeared once. The top ten constitute 0.015% to 0.02% of the sample. Sequenced input: naive CD4+ T cells from blood. The label giving this sample's cell subset or site can be read as: true naive CD4+ T cells. These receptor sequences come from a man between 18 and 29 years old in good health.

Concerning this clone itself: Other DNA sequences in this sample translate to the same CDR3. V and J are TRBV5-1 and TRBJ2-3; D is unresolved. Germline values: CDR1 SGHRS, CDR2 YFSETQ. V dropped 1 base and J dropped 3 bases, with 9 bases sitting between them. The length of the CDR3 is 14 residues. The CDR3 DNA follows: TGCGCCAGCAGCTTGTCATCCGGGACAGATACGCAGTATTTT. Protein sequence: CASSLSSGTDTQYF.

This clone was picked up a small number of times. This rearrangement joins TRBV13 to TRBJ2-5, with TRBD2 matching over 14 bases. With 6 bases clipped from V and 14 bases from J, the junction kept 11 bases outside the gene matches. CDR1 is PRHDT and CDR2 is FYEKMQ in the germline V gene (reference sequence). The CDR3 runs 14 residues. For the CDR3, the DNA is TGTGCCAGCAGGCCGCGACTAGCGGGGGGGCCACATTACTTC. The encoded protein is CASRPRLAGGPHYF.

The rearrangement links TRBV7-2 to TRBJ2-7; TRBD2 agrees at 11 bases. Looked up from germline, CDR1 is SGHTA and CDR2 is FQGNSA. The CDR3 runs 16 residues. V shed 4 bases, J shed 2 bases, and the junction held 7 bases outside the gene matches. The CDR3 here is CASSYRLAGGPYEQYF. The CDR3 coding sequence is TGTGCCAGCAGCTACCGCCTAGCGGGAGGCCCCTACGAGCAGTACTTC.

This chain uses TRBV12-5 with TRBJ2-1, with a weak D call TRBD1 (6 bases). Trimming pared 1 base from V and 0 bases from J, leaving 7 bases between. Germline V gives CDR1 LGHNT, CDR2 FRNRAP. The CDR3 length is 15 residues. CDR3 DNA: TGTGCTAGTGGTTTGGGGACAGTCTCCTACAATGAGCAGTTCTTC. The encoded protein is CASGLGTVSYNEQFF.

The rearrangement joins TRBV14 to TRBJ2-5; D unresolved. The germline V gene encodes CDR1 SGHDN and CDR2 FVKESK. V dropped 0 bases and J dropped 5 bases, with 16 bases sitting between them. This CDR3 is built from 16 residues. In DNA form, the CDR3 reads TGTGCCAGCAGCCAAGATCTGGGCAGGCCCCGGGAGACCCAGTACTTC. Encoded protein: CASSQDLGRPRETQYF.

This clone appeared many times. The chain links TRBV29-1 to TRBJ2-7, with TRBD1 identical over 7 bases. Unmatched junction bases numbered 4, after V lost 5 bases and J lost 6 bases. The CDR3 has 11 amino acids. Germline loops: CDR1 SQVTM, CDR2 ANQGSEA. In nucleotides, the CDR3 is TGCAGCGTTAACAGGGGTACCGAGCAGTACTTC. This encodes CSVNRGTEQYF.

This sequence joins TRBV11-2 and TRBJ2-1, with no clear D. The CDR3 runs 12 residues. Germline loops: CDR1 SGHAT, CDR2 FQNNGV. Trimming stripped 5 bases from V and 7 bases from J, with 9 bases between. CDR3 sequence reads: CASSAVRNEQFF. CDR3 nucleotide sequence: TGTGCCAGCAGCGCGGTTCGGAATGAGCAGTTCTTC.

This clone turned up a few times. The CDR3 DNA is TGTGCCAGCAGTGATTGGGCGGGACAGGTGGGCTACGAGCAGTACTTC. Its translation: CASSDWAGQVGYEQYF. V and J are TRBV25-1 and TRBJ2-7, with 8 bases fitting TRBD1. This CDR3 is 16 amino acids long. J gave up 3 bases and V 3 bases, and 10 bases lay outside the gene matches. Germline assignment: CDR1 MGHDK and CDR2 SYGVNS.

This chain uses TRBV19 with TRBJ1-2, with D unresolved. Trimming removed 5 bases at V and 3 bases at J, with 13 bases between. This CDR3 has 14 amino acids. Germline CDR1 reads LNHDA; CDR2 reads SQIVND (reference sequence). The CDR3 protein is CASSPIGSYYGYTF. The CDR3 DNA reads TGTGCCAGTAGTCCGATCGGGTCCTACTATGGCTACACCTTC.

This clone was seen more than once but under ten times. The rearrangement uses TRBV9 and TRBJ2-3; TRBD2 is a possible D gene (7 bases). Trimming stripped 0 bases from V and 5 bases from J, with 16 bases between. This CDR3 spans 16 amino acids. Germline assignment: CDR1 SGDLS and CDR2 YYNGEE. The CDR3 DNA sequence: TGTGCCAGCAGCGTAGAGGGGGGGGCAGGCGGAGATACGCAGTATTTT. It is translated as CASSVEGGAGGDTQYF.

V and J are TRBV18 and TRBJ1-5, with 10 nucleotides matching TRBD1. This CDR3 contains 15 residues. Germline V gene lookup returns CDR1 KGHSH and CDR2 LQKENI. V was pared by 3 bases and J by 4 bases, with 3 bases of the junction left unmatched. In nucleotides, the CDR3 is TGTGCCAGCTCACCGGGGACAGGGGCTAATCAGCCCCAGCATTTT. This sequence encodes CASSPGTGANQPQHF.

This chain joins TRBV21-1 and TRBJ2-3; the table's D call TRBD1 went unverified against the DNA. TRBV21-1 is flagged as a pseudogene. The CDR3 consists of 15 residues. The CDR3 reads CARKNRDRGADTQYF. The DNA of the CDR3 is TGTGCCCGAAAAAACCGGGACAGGGGGGCAGATACGCAGTATTTT.

The CDR3 reads CASSATADTEAFF. The CDR3 DNA sequence: TGTGCCAGCTCAGCCACAGCTGACACTGAAGCTTTCTTT. The chain recombines TRBV18 with TRBJ1-1; no firm D call. This CDR3 has 13 amino acids. V shed 5 bases and J shed 3 bases, with 10 bases lying between them. In germline, CDR1 is KGHSH, CDR2 LQKENI.

V is TRBV9 and J is TRBJ1-1, with D tentatively TRBD1 (5 bases). Germline V lookup: CDR1 SGDLS, CDR2 YYNGEE. The CDR3 loop spans 13 amino acids. Trimming took 0 bases from V and 7 from J, leaving 10 bases between them. The CDR3 DNA is TGTGCCAGCAGCGTAGTAAGGGGTAATGAAGCTTTCTTT. Residues: CASSVVRGNEAFF.

This sequence joins TRBV7-2 and TRBJ2-3, with 8 bases fitting TRBD1. Germline V gives CDR1 SGHTA, CDR2 FQGNSA. This CDR3 comprises 15 residues. Losses at the gene ends were 6 bases for V and 4 bases for J; bases not matched to a gene: 9. CDR3 sequence: CASSRGQGSADTQYF. In DNA, the CDR3 is TGTGCCAGCAGTCGAGGACAGGGTAGCGCAGATACGCAGTATTTT.

The V and J genes are TRBV9 and TRBJ1-3; possible D gene TRBD1, 6 bases. V was cut by 0 bases and J by 0 bases, with 10 bases left in between. This CDR3 contains 16 residues. CDR1 SGDLS and CDR2 YYNGEE come from the germline V gene. CDR3 coding DNA: TGTGCCAGCAGCGTAGGAGGCAGGGGCTCTGGAAACACCATATATTTT. Encoded protein: CASSVGGRGSGNTIYF.

This clone was seen at least ten times. This rearrangement joins TRBV7-2 to TRBJ1-6, with D hard to call. CDR3 length equals 12 residues. Germline V gene lookup returns CDR1 SGHTA and CDR2 FQGNSA. Trimming took off 5 bases at V and 10 bases at J, with 9 bases between the two ends. The CDR3 region is CASSGRRSPLHF. CDR3 sequence (DNA): TGTGCCAGCAGCGGACGGAGGTCACCCCTCCACTTT. Based on the CDR3 plus reference TRBV7-2 and TRBJ1-6, the full variable domain is GAGVSQSPSNKVTEKGKDVELRCDPISGHTALYWYRQSLGQGLEFLIYFQGNSAPDKSGLPSDRFSAERTGGSVSTLTIQRTQQEDSAVYLCASSGRRSPLHFGNGTRLTVT.

This chain joins TRBV5-4 and TRBJ2-3, with 11 bases identical to TRBD2. V was clipped by 9 bases and J by 2 bases; unmatched bases: 8. The V gene's germline CDR1 is SGHNT and CDR2 YYREEE (reference sequence). The CDR3 sequence is 15 residues long. The DNA of the CDR3 is TGTGCCACCCAACTAGCGGGGGAGCCCACAGATACGCAGTATTTT. This translates into CATQLAGEPTDTQYF. Using reference TRBV5-4 and TRBJ2-3 for the parts outside the CDR3, the full variable domain is ETGVTQSPTHLIKTRGQQVTLRCSSQSGHNTVSWYQQALGQGPQFIFQYYREEENGRGNFPPRFSGLQFPNYSSELNVNALELDDSALYLCATQLAGEPTDTQYFGPGTRLTVL.

The J gene is TRBJ2-1, the V gene TRBV28, with D unclear. Germline-derived CDR1 and CDR2 are MDHEN and SYDVKM. CDR3 length: 11 amino acids. V was trimmed by 3 bases and J by 10 bases, leaving 7 bases between them. The CDR3 sequence: CASSFTIEQFF. The CDR3 coding sequence is TGTGCCAGCAGTTTTACAATCGAGCAGTTCTTC. The whole variable domain, filled in from reference TRBV28 and TRBJ2-1, reads DVKVTQSSRYLVKRTGEKVFLECVQDMDHENMFWYRQDPGLGLRLIYFSYDVKMKEKGDIPEGYSVSREKKERFSLILESASTNQTSMYLCASSFTIEQFFGPGTRLTVL.

The V gene is TRBV5-1, the J gene TRBJ1-6; 9 nucleotides agree with TRBD1. V was pared by 8 bases and J by 7 bases, with 10 bases of the junction left unmatched. This CDR3 is 15 amino acids long. The germline V gene has CDR1 SGHRS and CDR2 YFSETQ. CDR3 sequence reads: CAREGQGCDNSPLHF. CDR3 bases: TGCGCCAGAGAAGGACAGGGGTGTGACAATTCACCCCTCCACTTT.

This clone was picked up a small number of times. The rearrangement links TRBV2 to TRBJ2-7, with TRBD1 matching 9 bases. J gave up 6 bases and V 6 bases, and 9 bases lay outside the gene matches. CDR3 size: 14 residues. The germline V gene has CDR1 SNHLY and CDR2 FYNNEI. This CDR3 is CASSFGQGIVEQYF. In nucleotides, the CDR3 is TGTGCCAGCAGCTTTGGACAGGGGATTGTCGAGCAGTACTTC.

This chain joins TRBV11-3 and TRBJ2-1; TRBD2 matches at 9 bases. The germline V gene has CDR1 SGHNT and CDR2 YENEEA. The CDR3 length is 18 residues. Trimming cost V 0 bases and J 1 base; bases outside gene matches: 7. The CDR3 region is CASSLDHSGSSSYNEQFF. CDR3 DNA sequence: TGTGCCAGCAGCTTAGATCATAGCGGGAGTTCATCCTACAATGAGCAGTTCTTC.

This chain uses TRBV9 with TRBJ2-3, with D possibly being TRBD2 (7 bases). V lost 2 bases and J 4 bases, leaving 14 bases between the germline ends. In germline, CDR1 is SGDLS, CDR2 YYNGEE. This CDR3 is built from 15 residues. The CDR3 DNA follows: TGTGCCAGCAGCGTGGGTGGGGGGGCCGCAGATACGCAGTATTTT. Residues: CASSVGGGAADTQYF.

This clone was found a few times. The genes are TRBV6-1 and TRBJ2-2; no clear D. CDR1 is MNHNS and CDR2 is SASEGT in the germline V gene. The CDR3 contains 13 residues. With 3 bases removed from V and 4 bases from J, the gap between germline ends came to 6 bases. CDR3 amino acids: CASSDRFTGELFF. CDR3 coding DNA: TGTGCCAGCAGTGACAGGTTCACCGGGGAGCTGTTTTTT.

The gene calls are TRBV9 and TRBJ2-2; 9 bases agree with TRBD1. The length of the CDR3 is 16 residues. CDR1 is SGDLS, CDR2 YYNGEE, per germline. Trimming removed 4 bases from V and 5 bases from J; junction bases left unmatched: 9. Written as DNA, the CDR3 is TGTGCCAGCAGCCTAGGGAGGACAGGGGTTACCGGGGAGCTGTTTTTT. It translates to CASSLGRTGVTGELFF.

This clone was recorded only once. V and J are TRBV5-1 and TRBJ2-6; a possible D gene is TRBD1 (6 bases). With 4 bases removed from V and 1 base from J, the gap between germline ends came to 9 bases. Germline V gene sequence: CDR1 SGHRS, CDR2 YFSETQ. This CDR3 region has 15 residues. The CDR3 reads CASSPQGSGANVLTF. CDR3 DNA sequence: TGCGCCAGCAGCCCACAGGGTTCTGGGGCCAACGTCCTGACTTTC.

This clone appeared a few times. This chain uses TRBV29-1 with TRBJ1-5, with 8 bases identical to TRBD1. CDR1 and CDR2 from the germline V gene are SQVTM and ANQGSEA. CDR3 size: 13 residues. V dropped 0 bases and J dropped 7; count of bases not matched to a gene: 2. The CDR3 is CSVEETGEQPQHF. CDR3 nucleotides: TGCAGCGTTGAAGAGACAGGGGAACAGCCCCAGCATTTT.

DNA for the CDR3: TGTGCCAGCAGTTCTCCGGGACAGGGTTCCTACGAGCAGTACTTC. This translates into CASSSPGQGSYEQYF. The chain links TRBV28 to TRBJ2-7; TRBD1 matches at 9 bases. The J segment lost 1 base and the V segment lost 4 bases, leaving 5 bases of the junction unmatched. Germline CDR1 and CDR2: MDHEN and SYDVKM. The CDR3 contains 15 residues.

The sample holds a few counts of this clone. The chain has TRBV28 and TRBJ2-7; D may be TRBD1 (6 bases). Germline CDR1 MDHEN, CDR2 SYDVKM. This CDR3 region has 13 residues. The V and J ends lost 5 bases and 6 bases respectively, with 14 bases between them. In nucleotides, the CDR3 is TGTGCCAGCAGTCCCCCCCAGACAGGCGAGCAGTACTTC. It yields the protein CASSPPQTGEQYF.

This clone was picked up many times. V gene TRBV13 combines with J gene TRBJ2-7; unclear D gene. This CDR3 is 10 amino acids long. V was pared by 8 bases and J by 3 bases, with 5 bases between. Per the germline V gene, CDR1 is PRHDT and CDR2 is FYEKMQ (reference sequence). The CDR3 region has the DNA TGTGCCAGCGGTAGCTACGAGCAGTACTTC. Amino acid sequence: CASGSYEQYF.